The clone carrying this T cell receptor beta chain was seen only a few times. Antigen unknown. This entry belongs to a study of OX40 agonist ivuxolimab in advanced cancers. Study information: The drug used for patients, ivuxolimab, was an agonistic anti-OX40 (CD134) antibody. Averaging about 60 years in age, with a range of roughly 20 to 90, the cohort was 82.7% male. Study outcomes and limitations: In a subset of nonresponders, normalized T-cell clonal expansion was also low. Fewer expanded clones were found on average in CD4+ than in CD8+ T cells.

Sequencing was performed with immunoSEQ multiplex PCR; in TCRdb, only in-frame clones are kept and a portion is missing. The sample includes roughly 57,000 clones, about 81% of them seen just once. Germline assignment: CDR1 LNHDA and CDR2 SQIVND (reference sequence). V gave up 3 bases and J gave up 3 bases, with 8 bases separating them. The CDR3 sequence is 13 residues long. This TCR came from an adult with an advanced solid tumor such as melanoma, head and neck, liver or kidney cancer. This specimen was CD4+ or CD8+ T cells sorted from blood, taken in a trial of the OX40 agonist ivuxolimab. V is TRBV19 and J is TRBJ1-2; no clear D. The CDR3 nucleotides read TGTGCCAGTAGTATCCAGACGGACTATGGCTACACCTTC. Its protein is CASSIQTDYGYTF.